What follows are 14 T cell receptor beta chains derived from one specimen sequenced in a study of T cell changes during pregnancy in multiple sclerosis. The repertoire was sequenced with immunoSEQ multiplex PCR; TCRdb's copy has only in-frame clones and lacks some. The sample shows tens of thousands of clones, 85% to 95% of them seen only once. This material consisted of peripheral blood, taken in the first trimester of pregnancy. These receptors were collected from a female donor in good health, enrolled as a control in a pregnancy study.

This rearrangement joins TRBV13 to TRBJ2-7; the match to TRBD2 covers 7 bases. There are 14 residues in the CDR3. CDR1 and CDR2 from the germline V gene are PRHDT and FYEKMQ (reference sequence). Losses at the gene ends were 2 bases for V and 2 bases for J; bases not matched to a gene: 3. The CDR3 DNA sequence: TGTGCCAGCAGCTTATCCCGGGGGGCCTACGAGCAGTACTTC. Amino acids: CASSLSRGAYEQYF.

The gene calls are TRBV19 and TRBJ1-2; the match to TRBD1 covers 7 bases. CDR1 and CDR2 (germline): LNHDA, SQIVND (reference sequence). The length of the CDR3 is 15 residues. V shed 4 bases, J shed 4 bases, and the junction held 9 bases outside the gene matches. CDR3 bases: TGTGCCAGTAGTACGGGACAGCTTATGAGCTATGGCTACACCTTC. It codes for CASSTGQLMSYGYTF.

J is TRBJ2-3 and V is TRBV5-6; no clear D gene. The germline V gene encodes CDR1 SGHDT and CDR2 YYEEEE. Trimming took 7 bases from V and 2 from J, leaving 14 bases between them. The CDR3 extends over 14 amino acids. The CDR3 region has the DNA TGTGCCAGCGAACAGACCCTCTTCACAGATACGCAGTATTTT. Its translation: CASEQTLFTDTQYF.

V usage is TRBV9 and J usage is TRBJ1-3; D gene ambiguous. With 5 bases removed from V and 0 bases from J, the gap between germline ends came to 18 bases. The germline V gene has CDR1 SGDLS and CDR2 YYNGEE. The CDR3 has 17 amino acids. CDR3 residues: CASRPNLGSGSGNTIYF. The CDR3 region has the DNA TGTGCCAGCAGACCCAACCTGGGCTCCGGCTCTGGAAACACCATATATTTT.

This CDR3 is CSAPRSAEAFF. The CDR3 region has the DNA TGCAGTGCCCCTCGGTCCGCTGAAGCTTTCTTT. This chain uses TRBV20-1 with TRBJ1-1; D not certain. Trimming took off 6 bases at V and 6 bases at J, with 11 bases between the two ends. This CDR3 contains 11 residues. Germline CDR1 reads DFQATT; CDR2 reads SNEGSKA (reference sequence).

The chain combines TRBV7-9 with TRBJ2-7; the D gene is possibly TRBD1 (6 bases). Germline-derived CDR1 and CDR2 are SEHNR and FQNEAQ (reference sequence). V was cut by 4 bases and J by 10 bases, with 17 bases left in between. The CDR3 sequence is 13 residues long. The CDR3 region has the DNA TGTGCCAGCAGCTCATCCAATCGGGACACACAGTACTTC. This gives the protein CASSSSNRDTQYF.

The J gene is TRBJ1-2, the V gene TRBV28; 7 nucleotides match TRBD1. Germline V gene lookup returns CDR1 MDHEN and CDR2 SYDVKM. J lost 1 base, V lost 5 bases, and 4 bases had no gene match. CDR3 length equals 14 residues. As DNA, the CDR3 is TGTGCCAGCAGTACGCAGGGGGTTAACTATGGCTACACCTTC. Translating it yields CASSTQGVNYGYTF.

This sequence joins TRBV2 and TRBJ2-2; 11 nucleotides agree with TRBD1. J was trimmed by 7 bases and V by 6 bases; bases with no gene match: 7. Per germline, CDR1 SNHLY and CDR2 FYNNEI. The CDR3 has 15 residues. CDR3 sequence reads: CASSGRTGGGGELFF. The CDR3, as DNA: TGTGCCAGCAGCGGAAGGACAGGGGGCGGCGGGGAGCTGTTTTTT.

V gene TRBV5-4 combines with J gene TRBJ1-1; the D gene is possibly TRBD1 (6 bases). CDR3 length: 15 residues. Germline V lookup: CDR1 SGHNT, CDR2 YYREEE (reference sequence). The ends were cut back, 5 bases at V and 0 bases at J, with 14 bases in the middle. This CDR3 is CASRPYTGLNTEAFF. CDR3 coding DNA: TGTGCCAGCAGGCCTTACACAGGGTTGAACACTGAAGCTTTCTTT.

The chain joins TRBV20-1 to TRBJ2-7; D not resolved. Trimming took off 5 bases at V and 1 base at J, with 3 bases between the two ends. CDR3 size: 10 residues. In germline, CDR1 is DFQATT, CDR2 SNEGSKA (reference sequence). CDR3 loop: CSAQSYEQYF. DNA for the CDR3: TGCAGTGCTCAATCCTACGAGCAGTACTTC.

The chain joins TRBV4-1 to TRBJ1-6; 7 nucleotides agree with TRBD1. CDR3 length: 17 residues. V trimming: 6 bases; J trimming: 4 bases; junction bases outside the gene matches: 12. Germline CDR1 MGHRA, CDR2 YSYEKL. The CDR3 spells CASSPRTGLGYNSPLHF. As DNA, the CDR3 is TGCGCCAGCAGTCCCAGGACAGGTTTGGGATATAATTCACCCCTCCACTTT.

The chain carries TRBV4-3 and TRBJ2-5, with 7 bases fitting TRBD1. Germline CDR1 reads LGHNA; CDR2 reads YSLEER. The CDR3 totals 16 residues. After removal of 0 bases from V and 2 bases from J, the junction contained 6 bases not matched to a gene. The CDR3 is CASSQETWDRQETQYF. CDR3 DNA: TGCGCCAGCAGCCAAGAGACCTGGGACAGACAAGAGACCCAGTACTTC.

The chain has TRBV4-1 and TRBJ1-1; D uncertain. The CDR3 contains 16 residues. Germline CDR1 MGHRA, CDR2 YSYEKL. Trimming pared 0 bases from V and 0 bases from J, leaving 11 bases between. Written as DNA, the CDR3 is TGCGCCAGCAGCCAAGATTCTCTCCGGTTGAACACTGAAGCTTTCTTT. This sequence encodes CASSQDSLRLNTEAFF.

V is TRBV6-4 and J is TRBJ1-1; the D gene is possibly TRBD1 (5 bases). The germline CDR1 and CDR2 sequences are MRHNA and SNTAGT. This CDR3 has 13 amino acids. Between the trimmed V and J ends, which lost 2 bases and 1 base, there was a span of 5 bases. The CDR3 sequence: CASSDTGNTEAFF. CDR3 nucleotide sequence: TGTGCCAGCAGTGACACAGGGAACACTGAAGCTTTCTTT.